The sample holds a few counts of the clone carrying this T cell receptor beta chain. No antigen is known for it. Losses at the gene ends were 1 base for V and 2 bases for J; bases not matched to a gene: 3. Per germline, CDR1 SEHNR and CDR2 FQNEAQ (reference sequence). CDR3 length: 15 amino acids. Reverse transcribing all isolated RNA meant expressed TCRB transcripts were sequenced. TCRdb's copy holds only in-frame clones and misses some; the assay was immunoSEQ multiplex PCR. The repertoire holds roughly 610,000 clones, with less than 20% as singletons. This specimen comes from a study of beta chain features in type 1 diabetes. Study-level results: Shorter templates may be favored by PCR, equally so in patients and controls. The naive, central memory and Treg TCRB repertoires of patients appeared to be more similar to one another than those of healthy donors.

One heparinised draw of blood, averaging roughly 110 mL, came from each donor. The V and J genes are TRBV7-9 and TRBJ2-7, with 9 positions matching TRBD1. Sequences were obtained from naive CD4+ T cells from blood. The TCR originated in a man aged 18 to 29 in good health. In nucleotides, the CDR3 is TGTGCCAGCAGCTTAGTTGGACAGGGGCCCTACGAGCAGTACTTC. Encoded protein: CASSLVGQGPYEQYF.